This T cell receptor (beta chain) was captured by sequencing in a study of OX40 agonist ivuxolimab in advanced cancers. Study-wide background: The mean age was roughly 60 years, ranging from about 23 to 85, with less than 90% of participants male. The study's findings and limits: Relative to CD4+ cells, CD8+ T cells on average had more expanded clones.

The V gene's germline CDR1 is SGHDT and CDR2 YYEEEE. V lost 0 bases and J lost 5; bases outside the gene matches: 12. CDR3 length: 19 amino acids. Measured with immunoSEQ multiplex PCR; TCRdb has only the in-frame clones, and not every one. The repertoire includes tens of thousands of clones, around nine tenths of them detected once, and 2% to 2.5% sits in the top ten. In regard to this clone: What it binds is not known.

The TCR comes from an adult with an advanced solid tumor such as melanoma, head and neck, liver or kidney cancer. Sequencing was performed on CD4+ or CD8+ T cells sorted from blood, taken in a trial of the OX40 agonist ivuxolimab. The chain recombines TRBV5-6 with TRBJ2-5; 14 nucleotides align to TRBD2. For the CDR3, the DNA is TGTGCCAGCAGCTTGGCGCCGGGACTAGCGGGAGTAGGTAGGGAGACCCAGTACTTC. Its protein product is CASSLAPGLAGVGRETQYF.